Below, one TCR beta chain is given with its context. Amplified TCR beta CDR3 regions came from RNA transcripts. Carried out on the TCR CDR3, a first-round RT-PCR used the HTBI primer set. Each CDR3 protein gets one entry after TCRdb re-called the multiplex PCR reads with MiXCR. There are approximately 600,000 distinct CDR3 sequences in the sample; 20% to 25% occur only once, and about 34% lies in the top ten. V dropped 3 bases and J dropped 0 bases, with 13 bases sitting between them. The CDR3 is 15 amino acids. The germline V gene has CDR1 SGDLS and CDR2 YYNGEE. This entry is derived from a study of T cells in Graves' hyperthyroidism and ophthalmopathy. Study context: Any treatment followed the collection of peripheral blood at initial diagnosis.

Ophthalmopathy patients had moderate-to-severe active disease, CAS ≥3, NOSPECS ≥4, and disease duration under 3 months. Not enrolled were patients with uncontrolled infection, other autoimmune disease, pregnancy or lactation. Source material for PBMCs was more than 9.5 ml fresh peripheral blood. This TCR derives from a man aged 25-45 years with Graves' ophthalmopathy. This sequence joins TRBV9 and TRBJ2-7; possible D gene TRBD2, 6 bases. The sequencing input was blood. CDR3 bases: TGTGCCAGCAGCGCGGGGGTAGGGGTCTCCTACGAGCAGTACTTC. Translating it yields CASSAGVGVSYEQYF.